This entry is about one T cell receptor (beta chain). The antigen is undetermined. The entry originates in a study of cytomegalovirus exposure and HLA in healthy donors. Points from the study as a whole: Diagnosis of cytomegalovirus status made by the classifier reportedly showed high specificity and sensitivity. In vitro, three CMV-associated chains proved specific for CMV antigens. There were 150 or so TCR beta chains listed as cytomegalovirus-associated. The tendency of first-cohort TCR clusters to co-occur in the 120 or so validation repertoires was identified by a subsequent analysis.

Between the trimmed V and J ends, which lost 2 bases and 0 bases, there was a span of 10 bases. Germline V gene sequence: CDR1 MNHEY, CDR2 SMNVEV (reference sequence). This CDR3 contains 15 residues. Data came from immunoSEQ multiplex PCR; TCRdb stores just in-frame clones and leaves some out. The table records 90,000 to 130,000 clones, over 75% of them present only once. The sample was PBMCs. The rearrangement links TRBV27 to TRBJ1-1; a weak D match, TRBD1 (6 bases). The TCR originated in a woman aged 25 to 39 in good health and CMV-seropositive. The CDR3 protein is CASSLSQGLNTEAFF. The CDR3, as DNA: TGTGCCAGCAGTTTAAGCCAGGGGCTGAACACTGAAGCTTTCTTT.